This T cell receptor beta chain was profiled in a study of blood T cell repertoires in COVID-19. Overall study context: Acute and convalescent COVID-19 samples came from the United States, Italy and Spain.

The repertoire was sequenced with immunoSEQ multiplex PCR; TCRdb's copy has only in-frame clones and lacks some. The table includes around 66,000 clones, around four fifths detected once. Trimming left V 0 bases short and J 8 bases short, with 13 bases between. The CDR3 is 15 amino acids. Germline lookup yields CDR1 MNHNS and CDR2 SASEGT. The sequence derives from a human donor in a cohort sampled during active COVID-19. Material: peripheral blood. The chain couples TRBV6-1 to TRBJ1-4; D uncertain. CDR3 bases: TGTGCCAGCAGTGAAGCCCCCATAAACACCGAAAAACTGTTTTTT. This encodes CASSEAPINTEKLFF.